The clone carrying this T cell receptor (beta chain) was detected a few times. The antigen is not known. The sample belongs to a study of human T cells and chemical hapten exposure. Study findings and constraints: Alopecia was present in the donors, so their immune response may differ from healthy people's.

The sample's time point: pre-sensitization, week 0. Regarding treatment: therapeutic diphenylcyclopropenone sensitization with weekly scalp DPC. At patch-test visits, sampling came before the patch test. Unfractionated whole blood was the source from which total RNA was extracted. Each CDR3 protein gets one entry after TCRdb re-called the RACE reads with MiXCR. The sample consists of about 120,000 distinct CDR3 sequences, approximately 13% of them appearing once. V lost 5 bases and J 14 bases, leaving 20 bases between the germline ends. The V gene's germline CDR1 is GTSNPN and CDR2 SVGIG (reference sequence). The CDR3 covers 12 residues.

The rearrangement links TRBV30 to TRBJ2-3, with D hard to call. The material was whole blood, obtained in connection with sensitization to the hapten diphenylcyclopropenone (DPC). This sequence was found in a woman aged 18-29 years with alopecia areata. Some clones in this sample may be carry-over from other donors' samples. CDR3 protein: CAWDSQGWAPYF. The CDR3 coding sequence is TGTGCCTGGGATTCCCAAGGGTGGGCTCCGTATTTT.